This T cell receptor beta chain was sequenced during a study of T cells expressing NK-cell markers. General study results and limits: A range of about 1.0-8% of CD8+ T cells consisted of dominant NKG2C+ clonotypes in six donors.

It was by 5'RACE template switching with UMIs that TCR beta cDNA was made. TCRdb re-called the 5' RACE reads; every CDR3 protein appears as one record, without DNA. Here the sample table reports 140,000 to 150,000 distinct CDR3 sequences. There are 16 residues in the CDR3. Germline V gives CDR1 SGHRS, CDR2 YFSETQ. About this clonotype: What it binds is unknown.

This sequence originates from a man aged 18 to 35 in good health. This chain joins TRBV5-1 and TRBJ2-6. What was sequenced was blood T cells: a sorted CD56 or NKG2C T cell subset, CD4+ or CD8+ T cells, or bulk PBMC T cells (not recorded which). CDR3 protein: CASSVTTVSGANVLTF.